Below are 14 T cell receptor beta chains sequenced from a single sample in a study. TCRdb independently ran MiXCR on the 5' RACE reads; one entry per CDR3 protein. The table records some 12,000 distinct CDR3 sequences, 40% to 55% of them present only once. The sample consisted of tumor-infiltrating naive CD4+ T cells sorted from the breast tumor. This sample's subset: naive CD4+ T cells, CD4+CD45RA+CD25-. These TCRs come from a female donor with breast cancer.

This clonotype turned up a few times. The rearrangement uses TRBV4-2 and TRBJ2-3; 8 positions match TRBD2. The CDR3 covers 19 residues. Germline values: CDR1 LGHNA, CDR2 YNFKEQ. The V segment lost 1 base and the J segment 3 bases; nucleotides outside the gene matches: 15. The DNA of the CDR3 is TGTGCCAGCAGCCAAGCCTTAGCGGGATTAGGGGTAGGGACAGATACGCAGTATTTT. Its protein product is CASSQALAGLGVGTDTQYF.

This clonotype was observed once. The rearrangement joins TRBV20-1 to TRBJ1-5; D gene unclear. Between the trimmed V and J ends, which lost 3 bases and 4 bases, there was a span of 13 bases. CDR1 and CDR2 from the germline V gene are DFQATT and SNEGSKA (reference sequence). This CDR3 region has 14 residues. The CDR3 bases are TGCAGTGCTAGTCTTGGGGTCTCAAATCAGCCCCAGCATTTT. Translation: CSASLGVSNQPQHF.

The chain couples TRBV4-2 to TRBJ1-2; D call uncertain. The germline V gene has CDR1 LGHNA and CDR2 YNFKEQ. The CDR3 consists of 13 residues. Trimming removed 1 base at V and 3 bases at J, with 6 bases between. The chain's CDR3 is CASSQGVDYGYTF. DNA of the CDR3: TGTGCCAGCAGCCAAGGGGTCGACTATGGCTACACCTTC.

J is TRBJ2-5 and V is TRBV5-1, with 8 bases that match TRBD1. Germline loops: CDR1 SGHRS, CDR2 YFSETQ. The junction had 13 bases not matched to a gene; V was cut back by 8 bases and J by 7 bases. The CDR3 sequence is 14 residues long. The CDR3 is CASCDSGGRGTQYF. CDR3 nucleotide sequence: TGCGCCAGTTGCGATTCAGGGGGCCGCGGGACCCAGTACTTC. Combining the CDR3 with reference TRBV5-1 and TRBJ2-5 gives the whole variable domain KAGVTQTPRYLIKTRGQQVTLSCSPISGHRSVSWYQQTPGQGLQFLFEYFSETQRNKGNFPGRFSGRQFSNSRSEMNVSTLELGDSALYLCASCDSGGRGTQYFGPGTRLLVL.

The chain's CDR3 is CASSSSGGRTDTQYF. The CDR3 DNA sequence: TGTGCCAGCAGTAGTAGCGGGGGCCGCACAGATACGCAGTATTTT. This sequence joins TRBV27 and TRBJ2-3; 9 nucleotides align to TRBD2. Per germline, CDR1 MNHEY and CDR2 SMNVEV (reference sequence). This CDR3 region has 15 residues. V trimming: 5 bases; J trimming: 1 base; junction bases outside the gene matches: 4.

This chain uses TRBV5-1 with TRBJ2-7; D is perhaps TRBD2 (5 bases). This CDR3 contains 13 residues. V was clipped by 3 bases and J by 3 bases, with 10 bases between them. Germline V lookup: CDR1 SGHRS, CDR2 YFSETQ. CDR3 protein: CASSSGDYYEQYF. Here the CDR3 DNA reads TGCGCCAGCAGCTCAGGAGACTACTACGAGCAGTACTTC. The complete variable domain, with remaining parts taken from reference TRBV5-1 and TRBJ2-7, reads KAGVTQTPRYLIKTRGQQVTLSCSPISGHRSVSWYQQTPGQGLQFLFEYFSETQRNKGNFPGRFSGRQFSNSRSEMNVSTLELGDSALYLCASSSGDYYEQYFGPGTRLTVT.

The rearrangement links TRBV20-1 to TRBJ2-3; no clear D gene. Germline V gene data show CDR1 as DFQATT and CDR2 as SNEGSKA (reference sequence). With 0 bases removed from V and 6 bases from J, the gap between germline ends came to 10 bases. The CDR3 is 13 residues long. CDR3 DNA: TGCAGTGCTAGAGAACTCTGGCCGGATACGCAGTATTTT. Protein product: CSARELWPDTQYF.

The chain employs TRBV7-2 and TRBJ2-1; D is uncertain. The CDR3 covers 14 residues. Germline V CDR1 and CDR2: SGHTA, FQGNSA. Between the trimmed V and J ends, which lost 7 bases and 5 bases, there was a span of 15 bases. The CDR3 DNA is TGTGCCAGCAACCCAGAGATGGCGGACAATGAGCAGTTCTTC. As protein: CASNPEMADNEQFF.

The rearrangement links TRBV7-2 to TRBJ1-2; D possibly corresponds to TRBD1 (5 bases). The germline V and J ends were trimmed by 5 bases and 5 bases, with 15 bases remaining between them. There are 14 residues in the CDR3. CDR1 and CDR2 (germline): SGHTA, FQGNSA. The chain's CDR3 is CASSPRDLGYGYTF. CDR3 nucleotides: TGTGCCAGCAGCCCCCGGGACCTAGGGTATGGCTACACCTTC.

This clonotype has only a few counts. The chain joins TRBV20-1 to TRBJ2-2; unclear D gene. This CDR3 region has 15 residues. Trimming removed 0 bases from V and 4 bases from J, with 12 bases in between. Germline V CDR1 and CDR2: DFQATT, SNEGSKA (reference sequence). The CDR3 spells CSARDWRSGTGELFF. The DNA for the CDR3 is TGCAGTGCTAGAGATTGGAGATCGGGCACCGGGGAGCTGTTTTTT.

This clonotype was detected only once. A junction end diverges from the germline sequence, so it may reflect a read error. V is TRBV7-2 and J is TRBJ1-1, with unresolved D. CDR3 length: 15 amino acids. CDR1 and CDR2 (germline): SGHTA, FQGNSA. The CDR3, as DNA: TGTGCCAGCAGCTCCTCGTCGGTGGCGAACACTGAAGCTTCCTTT. This codes for CASSSSSVANTEASF.

The chain links TRBV18 to TRBJ2-5, with 11 bases lining up with TRBD2. The CDR3 is made up of 15 amino acids. Trimming removed 5 bases from V and 5 bases from J; junction bases left unmatched: 7. The germline V gene has CDR1 KGHSH and CDR2 LQKENI. DNA for the CDR3: TGTGCCAGCTCAAAGACTAGCGGGATGGTCGAGACCCAGTACTTC. It translates to CASSKTSGMVETQYF.

The chain carries TRBV12-3 or TRBV12-4 and TRBJ1-2, with unresolved D. The V end was cut by 6 bases, the J end by 3 bases, with 8 bases between. The CDR3 runs 12 residues. The DNA of the CDR3 is TGTGCCAGCAGCCGAACAGACTATGGCTACACCTTC. Translated: CASSRTDYGYTF.

A few counts support this clonotype. The genes are TRBV7-2 and TRBJ1-1, with 8 positions matching TRBD1. The CDR3 spans 14 residues. J was trimmed by 2 bases and V by 4 bases; bases with no gene match: 3. The germline V gene encodes CDR1 SGHTA and CDR2 FQGNSA. The CDR3, as DNA: TGTGCCAGCAGCTACGGACAGGGCAACACTGAAGCTTTCTTT. Translation: CASSYGQGNTEAFF.